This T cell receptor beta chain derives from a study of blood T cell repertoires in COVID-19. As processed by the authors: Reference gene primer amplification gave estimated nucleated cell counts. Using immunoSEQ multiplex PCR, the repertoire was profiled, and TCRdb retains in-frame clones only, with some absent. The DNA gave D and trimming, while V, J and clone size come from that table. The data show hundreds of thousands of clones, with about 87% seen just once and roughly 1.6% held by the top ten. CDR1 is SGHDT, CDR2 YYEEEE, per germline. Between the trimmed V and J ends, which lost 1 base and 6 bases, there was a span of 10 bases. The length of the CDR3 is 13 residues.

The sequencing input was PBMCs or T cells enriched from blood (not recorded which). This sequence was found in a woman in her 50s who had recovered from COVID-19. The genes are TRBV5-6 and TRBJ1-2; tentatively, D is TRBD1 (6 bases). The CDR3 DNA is TGTGCCAGCAGCTTGTGGTACAGGGATGGCTACACCTTC. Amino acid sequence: CASSLWYRDGYTF.